The rows below give T cell receptor beta chains drawn from one sample of a study of cytomegalovirus exposure and HLA in healthy donors. The data were produced by immunoSEQ multiplex PCR, yet TCRdb's version contains in-frame clones alone and is incomplete. The sample gives about 200,000 clones, around four fifths of which show up once; roughly 5.7% is in the top ten. Sample: PBMCs. The receptors come from a woman in her late teens or twenties in good health and CMV-seronegative. Each CDR3 is given with its conserved first and last residue. Each record gives: CDR3 DNA, CDR3 protein, V gene, D gene, clone size, J gene, CDR3 length. D genes are given only for firm matches. Size values are once, few and many counts, or a class for expanded clones, and some rows have none.

CDR3 DNA: TGCGCCAGCAGTGACGCCCGCAATCAGCCCCAGCATTTT; CDR3 protein: CASSDARNQPQHF; V gene: TRBV10-2; D gene: .; clone size: once; J gene: TRBJ1-5; CDR3 length: 13
CDR3 DNA: TGTGCCAGCAGCGTAGCGCCAGGCAATCAGCCCCAGCATTTT; CDR3 protein: CASSVAPGNQPQHF; V gene: TRBV9; D gene: .; clone size: .; J gene: TRBJ1-5; CDR3 length: 14
CDR3 DNA: TGTGCCAGCAGCCAAGATAGCGGGAACCCCTACAATGAGCAGTTCTTC; CDR3 protein: CASSQDSGNPYNEQFF; V gene: TRBV4-2; D gene: TRBD2; clone size: .; J gene: TRBJ2-1; CDR3 length: 16
CDR3 DNA: TGTGCCAGCAGTTTTGTAGATGAGCAGTACTTC; CDR3 protein: CASSFVDEQYF; V gene: TRBV28; D gene: .; clone size: once; J gene: TRBJ2-7; CDR3 length: 11
CDR3 DNA: TGTGCCAGCAGCTTATCGCAGGGGCTAAAGCACTCTGGGGCCAACGTCCTGACTTTC; CDR3 protein: CASSLSQGLKHSGANVLTF; V gene: TRBV7-8; D gene: .; clone size: .; J gene: TRBJ2-6; CDR3 length: 19
CDR3 DNA: TGCGCCAGCAGCCAGCGGTGGACTAGCGGTATTTCGGGGCAGTTCTTC; CDR3 protein: CASSQRWTSGISGQFF; V gene: TRBV5-1; D gene: TRBD2; clone size: .; J gene: TRBJ2-1; CDR3 length: 16
CDR3 DNA: TGCGCCAGCAGCCTCCTATTTAGCGGGGGGAACACCGGGGAGCTGTTTTTT; CDR3 protein: CASSLLFSGGNTGELFF; V gene: TRBV5-1; D gene: TRBD2; clone size: .; J gene: TRBJ2-2; CDR3 length: 17
CDR3 DNA: TGTGCCAGTAGTACTGTCAGGGGGCCAGATACGCAGTATTTT; CDR3 protein: CASSTVRGPDTQYF; V gene: TRBV19; D gene: TRBD1; clone size: few; J gene: TRBJ2-3; CDR3 length: 14
CDR3 DNA: TGTGCCAGCAGCTCCTCTCTAGCGGGAGTGGGGTCCTACGAGCAGTACTTC; CDR3 protein: CASSSSLAGVGSYEQYF; V gene: TRBV7-2; D gene: TRBD2; clone size: .; J gene: TRBJ2-7; CDR3 length: 17
CDR3 DNA: TGTGCCAGCAGTGAATGGGGGCGCGGCAATCAGCCCCAGCATTTT; CDR3 protein: CASSEWGRGNQPQHF; V gene: TRBV6-1; D gene: .; clone size: .; J gene: TRBJ1-5; CDR3 length: 15
CDR3 DNA: TGCAGCGTTGAAAGGAGCCGGAATGGCTACACCTTC; CDR3 protein: CSVERSRNGYTF; V gene: TRBV29-1; D gene: .; clone size: few; J gene: TRBJ1-2; CDR3 length: 12
CDR3 DNA: TGTGCCAGCAGTGCCCTGGGGGACCCTAATGAAAAACTGTTTTTT; CDR3 protein: CASSALGDPNEKLFF; V gene: TRBV2; D gene: .; clone size: .; J gene: TRBJ1-4; CDR3 length: 15
CDR3 DNA: TGTGCCAGCATACAGGAAATGAATGAGCAGTTCTTC; CDR3 protein: CASIQEMNEQFF; V gene: TRBV2; D gene: .; clone size: .; J gene: TRBJ2-1; CDR3 length: 12
CDR3 DNA: TGTGCCAGCAGTTTCGGGGGGATCACTGAAGCTTTCTTT; CDR3 protein: CASSFGGITEAFF; V gene: TRBV27; D gene: .; clone size: .; J gene: TRBJ1-1; CDR3 length: 13
CDR3 DNA: TGCGCCAGCAGCCCTCGGCACCTTTCCTACGAGCAGTACTTC; CDR3 protein: CASSPRHLSYEQYF; V gene: TRBV4-1; D gene: .; clone size: .; J gene: TRBJ2-7; CDR3 length: 14
CDR3 DNA: TGCGCCAGCAGCCAAGGGCCCACTAATGAGCAGTTCTTC; CDR3 protein: CASSQGPTNEQFF; V gene: TRBV5-1; D gene: .; clone size: .; J gene: TRBJ2-1; CDR3 length: 13
CDR3 DNA: TGTGCCAGCAGTGAAGAGTGGAACACTGAAGCTTTCTTT; CDR3 protein: CASSEEWNTEAFF; V gene: TRBV2; D gene: .; clone size: .; J gene: TRBJ1-1; CDR3 length: 13
CDR3 DNA: TGTGCCGTACAGCTAAGGGGCATAGCCTCACCCCTCCACTTT; CDR3 protein: CAVQLRGIASPLHF; V gene: TRBV5-4; D gene: .; clone size: .; J gene: TRBJ1-6; CDR3 length: 14
CDR3 DNA: TGTGCCAGCAGCTTGGGGGGAGGCAATCAGCCCCAGCATTTT; CDR3 protein: CASSLGGGNQPQHF; V gene: TRBV5-4; D gene: .; clone size: .; J gene: TRBJ1-5; CDR3 length: 14
CDR3 DNA: TGCAGCGTTGAATGGCAAACAGGGGGTGGTGGCTACACCTTC; CDR3 protein: CSVEWQTGGGGYTF; V gene: TRBV29-1; D gene: TRBD1; clone size: once; J gene: TRBJ1-2; CDR3 length: 14
CDR3 DNA: TGTGCCAGCAGCTTGGTGGCACAGGGGAGCAATCAGCCCCAGCATTTT; CDR3 protein: CASSLVAQGSNQPQHF; V gene: TRBV5-5; D gene: TRBD1; clone size: many; J gene: TRBJ1-5; CDR3 length: 16